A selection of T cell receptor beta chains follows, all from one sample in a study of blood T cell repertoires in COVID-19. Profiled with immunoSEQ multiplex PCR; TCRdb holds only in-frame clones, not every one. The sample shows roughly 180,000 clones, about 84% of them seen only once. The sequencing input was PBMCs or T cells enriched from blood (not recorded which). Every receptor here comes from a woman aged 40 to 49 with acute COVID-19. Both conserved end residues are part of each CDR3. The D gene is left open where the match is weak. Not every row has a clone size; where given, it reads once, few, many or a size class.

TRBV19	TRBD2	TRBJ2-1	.	CASSGGRIAGYNEQFF	TGTGCCAGTAGTGGGGGTCGGATAGCGGGCTACAATGAGCAGTTCTTC
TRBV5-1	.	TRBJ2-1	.	CASSLDGSYNEQFF	TGCGCCAGCAGCTTGGACGGCTCCTACAATGAGCAGTTCTTC
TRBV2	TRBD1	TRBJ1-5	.	CASRTGKGNQPQHF	TGTGCCAGCAGGACAGGGAAGGGGAATCAGCCCCAGCATTTT
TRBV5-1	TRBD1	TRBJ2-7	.	CASSFGQGTYEQYF	TGCGCCAGCAGCTTCGGACAGGGAACCTACGAGCAGTACTTC
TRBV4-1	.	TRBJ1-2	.	CASSQEHWSNYGYTF	TGCGCCAGCAGCCAAGAACACTGGAGTAACTATGGCTACACCTTC
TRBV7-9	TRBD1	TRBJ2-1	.	CASSLNVAPRGGEQFF	TGTGCCAGCAGCTTAAATGTCGCCCCCAGAGGGGGCGAGCAGTTCTTC
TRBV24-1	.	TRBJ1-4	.	CATEGTPTNEKLFF	TGTGCCACCGAGGGGACACCAACTAATGAAAAACTGTTTTTT
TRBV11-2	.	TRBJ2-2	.	CASRSFGGQANTGELFF	TGTGCCAGCAGATCATTCGGCGGGCAGGCGAACACCGGGGAGCTGTTTTTT
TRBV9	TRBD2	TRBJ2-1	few	CASSVLAGSYNEQFF	TGTGCCAGCAGCGTCCTAGCGGGCTCCTACAATGAGCAGTTCTTC
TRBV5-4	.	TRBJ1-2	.	CASSTPGRNYGYTF	TGTGCCAGCAGCACCCCTGGGAGGAACTATGGCTACACCTTC
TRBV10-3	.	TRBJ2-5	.	CAISEIGETQYF	TGTGCCATCAGTGAGATCGGAGAGACCCAGTACTTC
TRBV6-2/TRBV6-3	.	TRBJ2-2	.	CASSPSHTGELFF	TGTGCCAGCAGTCCCTCCCACACCGGGGAGCTGTTTTTT
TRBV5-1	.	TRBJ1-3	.	CASSLAGGDSGNTIYF	TGCGCCAGCAGCTTGGCGGGGGGAGATTCTGGAAACACCATATATTTT
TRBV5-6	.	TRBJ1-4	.	CASSLHRVREKLFF	TGTGCCAGCAGCTTACACAGGGTTCGTGAAAAACTGTTTTTT
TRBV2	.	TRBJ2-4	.	CASSDSPGAKNIQYF	TGTGCCAGCAGCGACAGTCCCGGGGCCAAAAACATTCAGTACTTC
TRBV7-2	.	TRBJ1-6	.	CASSLTPDNSPLHF	TGTGCCAGCAGCTTGACTCCCGATAATTCACCCCTCCACTTT
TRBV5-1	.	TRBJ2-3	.	CASSLARALHTDTQYF	TGCGCCAGCAGCTTGGCCCGAGCGCTTCACACAGATACGCAGTATTTT
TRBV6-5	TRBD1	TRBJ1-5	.	CASSYRGPDQPQHF	TGTGCCAGCAGCTACAGGGGCCCAGATCAGCCCCAGCATTTT
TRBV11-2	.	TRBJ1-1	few	CASSFAGAGGAFF	TGTGCCAGCAGCTTCGCAGGAGCGGGGGGAGCTTTCTTT
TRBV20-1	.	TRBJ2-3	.	CSASSADFSTDTQYF	TGCAGTGCTAGTAGCGCTGATTTTAGCACAGATACGCAGTATTTT
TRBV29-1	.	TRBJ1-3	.	CSASGLGNTIYF	TGCAGCGCATCCGGTTTAGGAAACACCATATATTTT
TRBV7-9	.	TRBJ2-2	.	CASSLSTRESGELFF	TGTGCCAGCAGCTTATCGACACGGGAGTCCGGGGAGCTGTTTTTT
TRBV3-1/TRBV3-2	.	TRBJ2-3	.	CASSLFGTSTDTQYF	TGTGCCAGCAGCCTTTTTGGGACTAGCACAGATACGCAGTATTTT
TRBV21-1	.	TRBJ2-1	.	CASSKVLAGGRYNEQFF	TGTGCCAGCAGCAAAGTGCTAGCGGGAGGCAGGTACAATGAGCAGTTCTTC
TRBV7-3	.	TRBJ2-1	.	CASSLTINPNEQFF	TGTGCCAGCAGCTTGACAATCAACCCAAATGAGCAGTTCTTC
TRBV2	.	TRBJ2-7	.	CASRFNRVSGEQYF	TGTGCCAGCAGATTCAACAGGGTATCGGGCGAGCAGTACTTC
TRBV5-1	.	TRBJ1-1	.	CASSLGFGGATNTEAFF	TGCGCCAGCAGCTTGGGATTTGGGGGCGCGACGAACACTGAAGCTTTCTTT
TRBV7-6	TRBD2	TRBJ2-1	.	CASSLGLAGGSGNEQFF	TGTGCCAGCAGCTTGGGACTAGCGGGAGGGTCGGGGAATGAGCAGTTCTTC
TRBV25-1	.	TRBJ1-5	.	CASSDRRGLSQHF	TGTGCCAGCAGTGACCGCAGGGGCCTGTCCCAGCATTTT
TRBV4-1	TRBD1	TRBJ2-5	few	CASSQRPQQNRGGETQYF	TGCGCCAGCAGCCAACGGCCACAACAGAACAGGGGCGGCGAGACCCAGTACTTC
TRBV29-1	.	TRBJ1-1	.	CSVDSGVGAFF	TGCAGCGTTGATTCGGGAGTAGGAGCTTTCTTT
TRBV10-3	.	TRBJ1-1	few	CAISTGYLSEAFF	TGTGCCATCAGTACAGGGTATTTATCTGAAGCTTTCTTT
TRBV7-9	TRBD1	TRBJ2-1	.	CASSLTGSSYNEQFF	TGTGCCAGCAGCTTGACAGGGAGCTCCTACAATGAGCAGTTCTTC
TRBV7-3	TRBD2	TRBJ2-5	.	CASSLYGRGTTSGQETQYF	TGTGCCAGCAGCTTATACGGCAGGGGAACAACTAGCGGTCAAGAGACCCAGTACTTC
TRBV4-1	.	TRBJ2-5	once	CASSREQRAQETQYF	TGCGCCAGCAGCCGGGAACAGCGGGCCCAAGAGACCCAGTACTTC
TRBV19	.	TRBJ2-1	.	CASSIGNEQFF	TGTGCCAGTAGTATCGGTAATGAGCAGTTCTTC
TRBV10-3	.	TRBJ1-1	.	CAITRLQGLTEAFF	TGTGCCATCACACGGCTTCAGGGTTTAACTGAAGCTTTCTTT
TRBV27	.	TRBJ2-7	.	CASSTLAAVSSYEQYF	TGTGCCAGCAGTACGCTCGCCGCGGTTAGCTCCTACGAGCAGTACTTC
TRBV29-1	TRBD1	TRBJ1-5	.	CSVDSGTVLPF	TGCAGCGTGGACTCCGGGACAGTCCTCCCATTT
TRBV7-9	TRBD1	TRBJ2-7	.	CASSLQGASEQYF	TGTGCCAGCAGCTTACAGGGGGCTAGCGAGCAGTACTTC
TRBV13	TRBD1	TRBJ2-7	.	CASSQKGQATYEQYF	TGTGCCAGCAGCCAAAAGGGACAGGCGACCTACGAGCAGTACTTC
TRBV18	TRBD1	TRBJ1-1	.	CASSSGQANTEAFF	TGTGCCAGCTCATCCGGACAGGCGAACACTGAAGCTTTCTTT
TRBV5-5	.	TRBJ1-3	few	CASSLQGFSGNTIYF	TGTGCCAGCAGCTTACAGGGTTTCTCTGGAAACACCATATATTTT
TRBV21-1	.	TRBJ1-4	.	CASRGHRPGRQFF	TGTGCCAGCAGGGGACATCGACCCGGGCGGCAGTTTTTT
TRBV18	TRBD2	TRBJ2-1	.	CASSPQLAGGNEQFF	TGTGCCAGCTCACCACAGCTAGCGGGGGGTAATGAGCAGTTCTTC
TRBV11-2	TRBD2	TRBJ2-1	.	CASVSGRMNNEQFF	TGTGCCAGCGTTAGCGGGAGAATGAACAATGAGCAGTTCTTC
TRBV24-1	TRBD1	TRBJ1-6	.	CATSSGTGRAPLHF	TGTGCCACCAGTTCCGGGACAGGACGGGCACCCCTCCACTTT
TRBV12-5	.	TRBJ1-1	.	CASGLGQIDRLNTEAFF	TGTGCTAGTGGTTTGGGACAAATCGACAGGCTGAACACTGAAGCTTTCTTT
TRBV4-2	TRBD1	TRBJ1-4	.	CASSPGTVGEKLFF	TGTGCCAGCAGCCCTGGGACAGTGGGGGAAAAACTGTTTTTT
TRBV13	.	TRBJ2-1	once	CASSLGGPNNEQFF	TGTGCCAGCAGCTTAGGTGGGCCAAACAATGAGCAGTTCTTC
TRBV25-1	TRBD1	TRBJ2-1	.	CASSGFPGQGNNEQFF	TGTGCCAGCAGTGGTTTCCCGGGACAGGGCAACAATGAGCAGTTCTTC
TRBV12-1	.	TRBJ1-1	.	CASSFAVQGVTGNTEAFF	TGTGCCAGCAGCTTTGCGGTCCAGGGGGTAACGGGCAACACTGAAGCTTTCTTT